The 31 T cell receptor beta chains presented below share a single source sample, sequenced in a study of blood T cell repertoires in COVID-19. TCRdb's table, derived via immunoSEQ multiplex PCR, lists solely in-frame clones and lacks some. This sample carries 95,000 to 150,000 clones, approximately 68% of them seen once, and the ten largest clones take about 2.2%. Specimen: peripheral blood. These receptors were obtained from a woman aged 70-85 years with acute or convalescent COVID-19.

About this clone: Sequence at one end of the junction differs from germline and may be a read error. The chain joins TRBV2 to TRBJ1-6, with D uncertain. This CDR3 comprises 12 residues. Germline CDR1 and CDR2: SNHLY and FYNNEI. CDR3 sequence (DNA): TGTGCCAGCAGTTACACAAATTCGCCCCTCCACTTT. Encoded protein: CASSYTNSPLHF.

J is TRBJ2-5 and V is TRBV18; 8 positions agree with TRBD2. The V gene's germline CDR1 is KGHSH and CDR2 LQKENI. The CDR3 sequence is 16 residues long. V lost 4 bases and J lost 0; bases outside the gene matches: 7. CDR3 amino acids: CASSLRLASNQETQYF. The CDR3 nucleotides are TGTGCCAGCTCACTCCGACTAGCGTCCAACCAAGAGACCCAGTACTTC.

This chain's CDR3 is CASKEDRGRNEKLFF. CDR3 bases: TGTGCCAGCAAGGAGGACAGGGGAAGAAATGAAAAACTGTTTTTT. The chain links TRBV6-5 to TRBJ1-4, with 9 positions matching TRBD1. Germline loops: CDR1 MNHEY, CDR2 SVGAGI. With V trimmed by 7 bases and J by 5 bases, 8 bases remained unmatched. The CDR3 loop spans 15 amino acids.

This clone came up a few times. The chain combines TRBV28 with TRBJ2-1; 7 nucleotides line up with TRBD1. Germline V gene lookup returns CDR1 MDHEN and CDR2 SYDVKM. The CDR3 is 13 residues long. V was clipped by 6 bases and J by 6 bases; unmatched bases: 5. The CDR3 loop reads CASRPGQVNEQFF. DNA of the CDR3: TGTGCCAGCAGACCCGGACAGGTCAATGAGCAGTTCTTC.

As concerns this clone: Other nucleotide sequences in the sample specify the same CDR3. The rearrangement links TRBV21-1 to TRBJ2-5; the table assigns TRBD1, which was not confirmed against the DNA. TRBV21-1 is deemed a pseudogene. The CDR3 is 17 residues long. The CDR3 loop is CASSKDFILPGMETQYF. The CDR3 DNA reads TGTGCCAGCAGCAAAGACTTTATCCTGCCAGGGATGGAGACCCAGTACTTC.

The V call is TRBV28, the J call TRBJ2-1; the match to TRBD2 covers 9 bases. Per the germline V gene, CDR1 is MDHEN and CDR2 is SYDVKM. This CDR3 comprises 16 residues. After removal of 4 bases from V and 4 bases from J, the junction contained 8 bases not matched to a gene. As DNA, the CDR3 is TGTGCCAGCAGTTCGCCCCGGACTAGCGTTTACAATGAGCAGTTCTTC. Its protein is CASSSPRTSVYNEQFF.

The chain employs TRBV5-4 and TRBJ2-7, with 8 bases aligning to TRBD1. Germline values: CDR1 SGHNT, CDR2 YYREEE (reference sequence). The CDR3 runs to 16 residues. V lost 4 bases, J lost 6 bases, and 15 bases stayed unmatched. CDR3: CASSNRGQGSVLEQYF. The CDR3 nucleotides read TGTGCCAGCAGCAACCGAGGACAGGGCTCGGTTCTCGAGCAGTACTTC. Looking up the rest from reference TRBV5-4 and TRBJ2-7 gives the full variable domain: ETGVTQSPTHLIKTRGQQVTLRCSSQSGHNTVSWYQQALGQGPQFIFQYYREEENGRGNFPPRFSGLQFPNYSSELNVNALELDDSALYLCASSNRGQGSVLEQYFGPGTRLTVT.

V usage is TRBV9 and J usage is TRBJ2-5, with 11 bases matching TRBD2. Germline assignment: CDR1 SGDLS and CDR2 YYNGEE. V shed 3 bases, J shed 4 bases, and the junction held 5 bases outside the gene matches. This CDR3 has 15 residues. The chain's CDR3 is CASSAAGLAVETQYF. Written as DNA, the CDR3 is TGTGCCAGCAGCGCCGCGGGACTAGCGGTAGAGACCCAGTACTTC. The variable domain in full, completed from reference TRBV9 and TRBJ2-5, reads DSGVTQTPKHLITATGQRVTLRCSPRSGDLSVYWYQQSLDQGLQFLIQYYNGEERAKGNILERFSAQQFPDLHSELNLSSLELGDSALYFCASSAAGLAVETQYFGPGTRLLVL.

The rearrangement joins TRBV10-3 to TRBJ1-3; D unclear. The CDR3 sequence is 15 residues long. Deletions cut 0 bases from V and 2 bases from J, with 8 bases between. Germline lookup yields CDR1 ENHRY and CDR2 SYGVKD. The chain's CDR3 is CAISESRAAGNTIYF. DNA of the CDR3: TGTGCCATCAGTGAGTCGCGGGCGGCTGGAAACACCATATATTTT.

This clone was counted many times. This rearrangement joins TRBV4-3 to TRBJ2-1, with 11 bases aligning to TRBD2. Germline CDR1 and CDR2: LGHNA and YSLEER. The CDR3 covers 15 residues. The V segment lost 0 bases and the J segment 10 bases; nucleotides outside the gene matches: 5. CDR3 bases: TGCGCCAGCAGCCAAGAGATTAGCGGGGGGGTCGAGCAGTTCTTC. This translates into CASSQEISGGVEQFF.

This sequence joins TRBV28 and TRBJ2-7; D possibly corresponds to TRBD1 (5 bases). This CDR3 spans 11 amino acids. Trimming took 2 bases from V and 12 from J, leaving 11 bases between them. CDR1 and CDR2 from the germline V gene are MDHEN and SYDVKM. CDR3 nucleotide sequence: TGTGCCAGCAGTTTAAAGGGGTGGTTGTACTTC. Residues: CASSLKGWLYF.

The chain is built from TRBV19 and TRBJ1-4, with D possibly being TRBD1 (6 bases). The ends were cut back, 8 bases at V and 5 bases at J, with 15 bases in the middle. Looked up from germline, CDR1 is LNHDA and CDR2 is SQIVND (reference sequence). This CDR3 comprises 14 residues. The CDR3 is CASAEQGGNEKLFF. DNA of the CDR3: TGTGCCAGTGCCGAACAGGGAGGGAATGAAAAACTGTTTTTT.

The rearrangement joins TRBV4-1 to TRBJ2-1; D gene ambiguous. Germline CDR1 reads MGHRA; CDR2 reads YSYEKL. CDR3 length equals 13 residues. V was clipped by 3 bases and J by 6 bases, with 9 bases between them. CDR3 coding DNA: TGCGCCAGCAGCCAGGCCTCAGGCAATGAGCAGTTCTTC. Encoded protein: CASSQASGNEQFF.

This sequence joins TRBV7-8 and TRBJ1-2; TRBD1 might be the D (5 bases). CDR3 size: 15 residues. Germline CDR1 and CDR2: SGHVS and FQNEAQ. Between the trimmed V and J ends, which lost 1 base and 3 bases, there was a span of 12 bases. In nucleotides, the CDR3 is TGTGCCAGCAGCTTAGATACAGGCTCCGACTATGGCTACACCTTC. It encodes CASSLDTGSDYGYTF. The whole variable domain, filled in from reference TRBV7-8 and TRBJ1-2, reads GAGVSQSPRYKVAKRGQDVALRCDPISGHVSLFWYQQALGQGPEFLTYFQNEAQLDKSGLPSDRFFAERPEGSVSTLKIQRTQQEDSAVYLCASSLDTGSDYGYTFGSGTRLTVV.

The chain joins TRBV10-2 to TRBJ2-3, with TRBD1 as a possible D gene (6 bases). Trimming stripped 6 bases from V and 4 bases from J, with 8 bases between. In germline, CDR1 is WSHSY, CDR2 SAAADI. The CDR3 length is 12 residues. The CDR3 DNA reads as TGCGCCAGCAGACAGGGAGCAGATACGCAGTATTTT. Translating it yields CASRQGADTQYF.

This clone has only a few counts. The gene calls are TRBV12-5 and TRBJ1-5, with TRBD1 identical over 10 bases. Losses at the gene ends were 6 bases for V and 0 bases for J; bases not matched to a gene: 8. The CDR3 covers 17 residues. Germline V gene lookup returns CDR1 LGHNT and CDR2 FRNRAP. CDR3 residues: CASGPGTGVGSNQPQHF. The DNA for the CDR3 is TGTGCTAGTGGCCCCGGGACAGGGGTTGGTAGCAATCAGCCCCAGCATTTT. Together with reference TRBV12-5 and TRBJ1-5, the CDR3 gives the full variable domain: DARVTQTPRHKVTEMGQEVTMRCQPILGHNTVFWYRQTMMQGLELLAYFRNRAPLDDSGMPKDRFSAEMPDATLATLKIQPSEPRDSAVYFCASGPGTGVGSNQPQHFGDGTRLSIL.

The sample holds a few counts of this clone. The chain carries TRBV29-1 and TRBJ2-7; TRBD2 is a possible D gene (6 bases). Per germline, CDR1 SQVTM and CDR2 ANQGSEA. This CDR3 spans 13 amino acids. Trimming cost V 6 bases and J 6 bases, with 18 bases left between them. The CDR3 sequence is CSVVRDWGGEQYF. The CDR3 bases are TGCAGCGTCGTCAGGGACTGGGGCGGCGAGCAGTACTTC.

CDR3 residues: CASSIGGLGGGETQYF. CDR3 nucleotide sequence: TGTGCCAGTAGTATTGGCGGATTAGGGGGAGGGGAGACCCAGTACTTC. V is TRBV19 and J is TRBJ2-5, with a weak D call TRBD2 (7 bases). In germline, CDR1 is LNHDA, CDR2 SQIVND (reference sequence). The germline V and J ends were trimmed by 3 bases and 5 bases, with 19 bases remaining between them. The CDR3 extends over 16 amino acids. The full variable domain, its missing parts supplied by reference TRBV19 and TRBJ2-5, is DGGITQSPKYLFRKEGQNVTLSCEQNLNHDAMYWYRQDPGQGLRLIYYSQIVNDFQKGDIAEGYSVSREKKESFPLTVTSAQKNPTAFYLCASSIGGLGGGETQYFGPGTRLLVL.

V usage is TRBV4-1 and J usage is TRBJ2-5, with TRBD2 matching over 9 bases. This CDR3 comprises 16 residues. V was clipped by 4 bases and J by 5 bases; unmatched bases: 11. Germline CDR1 is MGHRA and CDR2 is YSYEKL. In DNA, the CDR3 is TGCGCCAGCAGCCCCATAGATCTAGCGGGGCGGGAGACCCAGTACTTC. This encodes CASSPIDLAGRETQYF.

This clone was seen a handful of times. The chain couples TRBV9 to TRBJ2-1; D unresolved. The CDR3 is made up of 12 amino acids. The V gene lost 0 bases and the J gene lost 7 bases, with 5 bases spanning the gap. Germline V gene lookup returns CDR1 SGDLS and CDR2 YYNGEE. CDR3 DNA sequence: TGTGCCAGCAGCGTAGATAGAAATGAGCAGTTCTTC. Its translation: CASSVDRNEQFF. Filled out from reference TRBV9 and TRBJ2-1, the complete variable domain reads DSGVTQTPKHLITATGQRVTLRCSPRSGDLSVYWYQQSLDQGLQFLIQYYNGEERAKGNILERFSAQQFPDLHSELNLSSLELGDSALYFCASSVDRNEQFFGPGTRLTVL.

In this sample, this clone turned up once. This rearrangement joins TRBV7-6 to TRBJ1-1; TRBD1 might be the D (5 bases). The CDR3 runs to 12 residues. V gave up 6 bases and J gave up 1 base, with 6 bases separating them. CDR1 SGHVS and CDR2 FNYEAQ come from the germline V gene. The CDR3 loop is CASRGGNTEAFF. In DNA form, the CDR3 reads TGTGCCAGCAGGGGGGGGAACACTGAAGCTTTCTTT.

This clone has only a few counts. The gene calls are TRBV28 and TRBJ2-4; perhaps TRBD1 as D (6 bases). This CDR3 spans 16 amino acids. The V gene's germline CDR1 is MDHEN and CDR2 SYDVKM. Trimming left V 6 bases short and J 0 bases short, with 15 bases between. The CDR3 reads CASSLGQLLAKNIQYF. As DNA, the CDR3 is TGTGCCAGCAGCTTAGGACAGCTCTTAGCCAAAAACATTCAGTACTTC.

The chain employs TRBV10-3 and TRBJ2-5, with 10 bases identical to TRBD1. V shed 3 bases, J shed 0 bases, and the junction held 4 bases outside the gene matches. Per the germline V gene, CDR1 is ENHRY and CDR2 is SYGVKD. The CDR3 sequence is 16 residues long. CDR3 nucleotides: TGTGCCATCAGTGATCTGGGGACAGGGGACCAAGAGACCCAGTACTTC. Its translation: CAISDLGTGDQETQYF.

The chain has TRBV18 and TRBJ2-1; TRBD1 matches at 9 bases. J lost 4 bases, V lost 2 bases, and 6 bases had no gene match. The V gene's germline CDR1 is KGHSH and CDR2 LQKENI. This CDR3 region has 16 residues. CDR3 amino acids: CASSPGTGWGYNEQFF. The CDR3, as DNA: TGTGCCAGCTCACCAGGGACAGGGTGGGGGTACAATGAGCAGTTCTTC.

The chain recombines TRBV5-1 with TRBJ1-1; D gene ambiguous. Trimming left V 1 base short and J 1 base short, with 14 bases between. The CDR3 length is 16 residues. Germline assignment: CDR1 SGHRS and CDR2 YFSETQ. In nucleotides, the CDR3 is TGCGCCAGCAGCTTGTCCAGCGGGCACTCGAACACTGAAGCTTTCTTT. Encoded protein: CASSLSSGHSNTEAFF.

In its sample, this clone was seen a few times. V and J are TRBV7-8 and TRBJ2-5, with TRBD1 as a possible D gene (5 bases). Germline assignment: CDR1 SGHVS and CDR2 FQNEAQ. Trimming took 4 bases from V and 3 from J, leaving 12 bases between them. This CDR3 spans 14 amino acids. The CDR3: CASSSPGLEETQYF. The CDR3 nucleotides read TGTGCCAGCAGCTCGCCAGGGCTAGAAGAGACCCAGTACTTC. The full variable domain, rest sourced from reference TRBV7-8 and TRBJ2-5, is GAGVSQSPRYKVAKRGQDVALRCDPISGHVSLFWYQQALGQGPEFLTYFQNEAQLDKSGLPSDRFFAERPEGSVSTLKIQRTQQEDSAVYLCASSSPGLEETQYFGPGTRLLVL.

V and J are TRBV5-6 and TRBJ2-2; the D is unclear. CDR3 length: 12 amino acids. Germline values: CDR1 SGHDT, CDR2 YYEEEE. With 4 bases removed from V and 6 bases from J, the gap between germline ends came to 7 bases. CDR3 bases: TGTGCCAGCAGCCTCTCTGCCGGGGAGCTGTTTTTT. This sequence encodes CASSLSAGELFF.

The sample holds a few counts of this clone. The CDR3 here is CASSLDETGGNSNQPQHF. CDR3 DNA sequence: TGTGCCAGCAGCCTAGACGAGACAGGGGGTAATAGCAATCAGCCCCAGCATTTT. The chain recombines TRBV7-8 with TRBJ1-5; 9 positions match TRBD1. The length of the CDR3 is 18 residues. CDR1 is SGHVS, CDR2 FQNEAQ, per germline. The ends lost 5 bases at V and 0 bases at J; junction bases unmatched: 11.

The chain joins TRBV14 to TRBJ2-7; no clear D. This CDR3 contains 14 residues. The germline V and J ends were trimmed by 4 bases and 3 bases, with 13 bases remaining between them. Germline values: CDR1 SGHDN, CDR2 FVKESK. The CDR3 region is CASSPQALNYEQYF. CDR3 bases: TGTGCCAGCAGCCCCCAGGCCCTGAACTACGAGCAGTACTTC.

The rearrangement joins TRBV28 to TRBJ2-3; 7 bases are shared with TRBD2. Germline trimming cut 0 bases from V and 4 bases from J; bases unmatched to any gene: 4. Germline assignment: CDR1 MDHEN and CDR2 SYDVKM. The CDR3 has 15 amino acids. In DNA form, the CDR3 reads TGTGCCAGCAGTTTATGGGGCGGGAGCGCAGATACGCAGTATTTT. This translates into CASSLWGGSADTQYF.

This clone appeared a few times. The chain employs TRBV7-8 and TRBJ1-5, with 8 bases lining up with TRBD1. The germline CDR1 and CDR2 sequences are SGHVS and FQNEAQ. V gave up 1 base and J gave up 7 bases; unmatched junction bases: 6. CDR3 size: 15 residues. The CDR3 DNA is TGTGCCAGCAGCTTAGAGGGCAGGGGGCGACAGCCCCAGCATTTT. This translates into CASSLEGRGRQPQHF. Full variable domain (rest looked up from reference TRBV7-8 and TRBJ1-5): GAGVSQSPRYKVAKRGQDVALRCDPISGHVSLFWYQQALGQGPEFLTYFQNEAQLDKSGLPSDRFFAERPEGSVSTLKIQRTQQEDSAVYLCASSLEGRGRQPQHFGDGTRLSIL.